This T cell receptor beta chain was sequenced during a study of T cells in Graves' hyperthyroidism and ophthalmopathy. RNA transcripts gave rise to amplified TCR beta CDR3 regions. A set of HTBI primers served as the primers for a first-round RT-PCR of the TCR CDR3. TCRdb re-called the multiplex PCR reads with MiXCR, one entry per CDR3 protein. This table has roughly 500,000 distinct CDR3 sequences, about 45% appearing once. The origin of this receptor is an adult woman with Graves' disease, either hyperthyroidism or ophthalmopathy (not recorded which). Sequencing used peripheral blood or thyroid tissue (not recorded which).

The chain's CDR3 is CASSVGGGPLETQYF. DNA for the CDR3: TGTGCCAGCAGCGTAGGCGGGGGGCCTCTAGAGACCCAGTACTTC. The rearrangement links TRBV9 to TRBJ2-5; 8 positions agree with TRBD2. The CDR3 contains 15 residues. Germline V gene data show CDR1 as SGDLS and CDR2 as YYNGEE. V shed 0 bases and J 4 bases; nucleotides not matched to a gene: 5.